The 8 T cell receptor beta chains given below trace back to one sample, sequenced in a study of identical twins. From the 5' RACE reads, TCRdb called clonotypes with MiXCR, one entry per CDR3 protein. The table lists roughly 240,000 distinct CDR3 sequences, approximately 8% of them singletons. These records were also assigned to another study, of yellow fever vaccine responses in identical twins.

Material: CD8+ T cells sorted from blood. Source of these receptors: a woman between 18 and 29 years old in good health.

This clonotype was observed a handful of times. This rearrangement joins TRBV5-4 to TRBJ2-1; weak D call: TRBD2 (5 bases). CDR3 length: 12 residues. Trimming took 4 bases from V and 9 from J, leaving 11 bases between them. The germline V gene encodes CDR1 SGHNT and CDR2 YYREEE (reference sequence). CDR3 region: CASSPEGIEQFF. The CDR3 nucleotides read TGTGCCAGCAGCCCTGAGGGTATTGAGCAGTTCTTC.

V gene TRBV15 combines with J gene TRBJ2-5, with 7 bases that match TRBD1. Per germline, CDR1 LNHNV and CDR2 YYDKDF (reference sequence). V shed 1 base, J shed 0 bases, and the junction held 2 bases outside the gene matches. The CDR3 totals 15 residues. DNA for the CDR3: TGTGCCACCAGCAGAGCCGGGACAGACCAAGAGACCCAGTACTTC. Protein sequence: CATSRAGTDQETQYF.

The chain couples TRBV7-9 to TRBJ2-7; no firm D call. V gave up 5 bases and J gave up 0 bases, with 20 bases separating them. The CDR3 consists of 17 residues. Germline loops: CDR1 SEHNR, CDR2 FQNEAQ (reference sequence). CDR3 bases: TGTGCCAGCAGCCCCCAACCCGCAGGCCCGGTCTCCTACGAGCAGTACTTC. It yields the protein CASSPQPAGPVSYEQYF.

This clonotype was found a few times. This chain connects TRBV6-4 to TRBJ1-1; D gene ambiguous. This CDR3 region has 12 residues. CDR1 is MRHNA and CDR2 is SNTAGT in the germline V gene. Trimming shortened V by 2 bases and J by 8 bases, and 9 bases separated the two germline ends. The CDR3 DNA sequence: TGTGCCAGCAGTGACGACCAGTTCGAAGCTTTCTTT. As protein: CASSDDQFEAFF.

V gene TRBV12-3 or TRBV12-4 combines with J gene TRBJ2-2; D gene uncertain. V shed 3 bases and J shed 4 bases, with 9 bases lying between them. The CDR3 runs 14 residues. CDR3 sequence: CASSFVESTGELFF. In DNA, the CDR3 is TGTGCCAGCAGTTTCGTCGAATCCACCGGGGAGCTGTTTTTT.

This clonotype was found many times. The V call is TRBV10-3, the J call TRBJ2-7, with 7 positions matching TRBD1. The CDR3 length is 13 residues. CDR1 and CDR2 from the germline V gene are ENHRY and SYGVKD. The junction had 2 bases not matched to a gene; V was cut back by 6 bases and J by 0 bases. The CDR3 DNA follows: TGTGCCATCAGCGACAGGGACTCCTACGAGCAGTACTTC. The encoded protein is CAISDRDSYEQYF.

The chain combines TRBV27 with TRBJ2-2; D could derive from TRBD1 or TRBD2 (6 bases each). Germline V gives CDR1 MNHEY, CDR2 SMNVEV (reference sequence). The CDR3 is 14 amino acids. V was trimmed by 7 bases and J by 8 bases, leaving 17 bases between them. The CDR3 region is CASKSGAWRGELFF. CDR3 sequence (DNA): TGTGCCAGCAAGTCGGGGGCTTGGAGAGGGGAGCTGTTTTTT.

The sample holds many counts of this clonotype. V gene TRBV4-1 combines with J gene TRBJ2-1; D may be TRBD1 (6 bases). The CDR3 length is 13 residues. The V gene's germline CDR1 is MGHRA and CDR2 YSYEKL. Trimming shortened V by 2 bases and J by 8 bases, and 10 bases separated the two germline ends. DNA of the CDR3: TGCGCCAGCAGCCAACCCAGGGGCGATGAGCAGTTCTTC. It yields the protein CASSQPRGDEQFF.